Listed here is a single T cell receptor (beta chain). Its target is unknown. TCRdb's copy holds only in-frame clones and misses some; the assay was immunoSEQ multiplex PCR. This sample has around 100,000 clones, with around 94% found just once. The sample belongs to a study of graft-versus-host responses after intestinal transplantation. Study-wide context: Recipients were all induced with anti-thymocyte globulin, then given tacrolimus and steroids for 2 to 4 years. Whole-study findings and limits: Present in recipient marrow, GvH clones included some that appeared first in ileum or blood.

The CDR3 runs 15 residues. V shed 5 bases and J 2 bases; nucleotides not matched to a gene: 9. Germline values: CDR1 SSHAT, CDR2 FNYEAQ (reference sequence). This sequence was found in a human donor who was the organ donor for an intestinal transplant. The chain couples TRBV7-7 to TRBJ2-7; TRBD2 agrees at 7 bases. The sample was unstimulated CD8+ T cells sorted from spleen or lymph node cells, taken before transplant. CDR3 region: CASSPGRGRTYEQYF. CDR3 nucleotides: TGTGCCAGCAGCCCGGGTCGCGGGAGAACCTACGAGCAGTACTTC.